The 30 T cell receptor beta chains listed next were all sequenced from one sample in a study of metastatic and nonmetastatic thyroid tumors. TCRdb re-called clones from the PCR reads using MiXCR. The sample records about 38,000 clones, around half being singletons. Patients had received no treatment of any kind before thyroid surgery. The sample taken for sequencing was tumor tissue. The receptors were gathered from a male donor with papillary thyroid cancer or a benign thyroid nodule (not recorded which). Some clones in this sample may be carry-over from other donors' samples.

A few counts support this clone. CDR3 residues: CASSPAGARNYGYTF. Written as DNA, the CDR3 is TGTGCCAGCTCACCCGCAGGGGCCCGGAACTATGGCTACACCTTC. The chain recombines TRBV18 with TRBJ1-2, with D tentatively TRBD1 (6 bases). In germline, CDR1 is KGHSH, CDR2 LQKENI. This CDR3 comprises 15 residues. With 3 bases removed from V and 2 bases from J, the gap between germline ends came to 13 bases.

This clone is a singleton in its sample. This chain links TRBV20-1 with TRBJ2-7; D remains unclear. V lost 0 bases and J lost 4, with 13 bases in between. Germline V gene lookup returns CDR1 DFQATT and CDR2 SNEGSKA (reference sequence). The CDR3 is 14 residues long. The CDR3 spells CSARDSQIWYEQYF. The CDR3 region has the DNA TGCAGTGCTAGAGATAGCCAGATATGGTACGAGCAGTACTTC.

The V call is TRBV11-2, the J call TRBJ2-7, with 7 positions matching TRBD2. CDR1 is SGHAT and CDR2 is FQNNGV in the germline V gene. V lost 2 bases to trimming and J lost 6 bases; unmatched junction nucleotides: 7. This CDR3 has 14 residues. CDR3 in DNA: TGTGCCAGCAGCTTATCACACATAGCGGGCGAGCAGTACTTC. This encodes CASSLSHIAGEQYF.

The rearrangement uses TRBV20-1 and TRBJ2-3; 7 bases align to TRBD2. This CDR3 comprises 14 residues. Germline CDR1 reads DFQATT; CDR2 reads SNEGSKA (reference sequence). V shed 1 base, J shed 0 bases, and the junction held 1 base outside the gene matches. The CDR3 region is CSARVLASTDTQYF. The CDR3 DNA reads TGCAGTGCTAGAGTACTAGCGAGCACAGATACGCAGTATTTT.

The chain employs TRBV6-1 and TRBJ2-7; no clear D. From germline, CDR1 is MNHNS and CDR2 SASEGT. This CDR3 has 11 amino acids. Trimming took off 2 bases at V and 7 bases at J, with 6 bases between the two ends. In DNA form, the CDR3 reads TGTGCCAGCAGTGAATTGGGGGAGCAGTACGTC. Protein product: CASSELGEQYV.

J is TRBJ2-7 and V is TRBV20-1; D may be TRBD2 (6 bases). This CDR3 comprises 16 residues. V gave up 6 bases and J gave up 4 bases, with 25 bases separating them. From germline, CDR1 is DFQATT and CDR2 SNEGSKA (reference sequence). CDR3 sequence reads: CSAVPPIRDFRYEQYF. The CDR3, as DNA: TGCAGTGCCGTACCCCCTATACGGGACTTCAGATACGAGCAGTACTTC.

The chain combines TRBV30 with TRBJ2-2; 7 nucleotides match TRBD1. The V gene end was trimmed by 2 bases and the J gene end by 5 bases; junction bases not matched to a gene: 14. Germline CDR1 is GTSNPN and CDR2 is SVGIG (reference sequence). CDR3 size: 17 residues. In DNA, the CDR3 is TGTGCCTGGAGTCCAGGACAGGCCCATTTACTTACCGGGGAGCTGTTTTTT. Protein sequence: CAWSPGQAHLLTGELFF.

CDR3 DNA sequence: TGCGCCAGCAGCCAAGATGTAGGCATCGGGGTCCCTGAAGCTTTCTTT. Residues: CASSQDVGIGVPEAFF. The gene calls are TRBV4-1 and TRBJ1-1; D unresolved. Trimming removed 0 bases from V and 6 bases from J, with 17 bases in between. The CDR3 consists of 16 residues. Germline loops: CDR1 MGHRA, CDR2 YSYEKL.

The chain uses TRBV20-1 and TRBJ2-1; D gene ambiguous. The CDR3 extends over 15 amino acids. CDR1 DFQATT and CDR2 SNEGSKA come from the germline V gene (reference sequence). V was shortened by 0 bases and J by 5 bases, with 14 bases between the two germline ends. This chain's CDR3 is CSARDLRISDNEQFF. DNA for the CDR3: TGCAGTGCTAGAGATTTGCGGATATCGGACAATGAGCAGTTCTTC.

The rearrangement joins TRBV4-2 to TRBJ2-3; TRBD2 matches at 13 bases. The CDR3 runs 19 residues. The germline V gene encodes CDR1 LGHNA and CDR2 YNFKEQ. V lost 0 bases and J lost 1; bases outside the gene matches: 7. Written as DNA, the CDR3 is TGTGCCAGCAGCCAAGAGCGGACTAGCGGGAGCGGGGGCACAGATACGCAGTATTTT. Its translation is CASSQERTSGSGGTDTQYF.

The gene calls are TRBV2 and TRBJ2-3, with TRBD1 identical over 7 bases. Trimming at V came to 5 bases and at J to 1 base, leaving 6 bases not matched to a gene. CDR3 length equals 15 residues. Germline lookup yields CDR1 SNHLY and CDR2 FYNNEI. In nucleotides, the CDR3 is TGTGCCAGCAGTCGAGGGCAGGGGGGCACAGATACGCAGTATTTT. Translation gives CASSRGQGGTDTQYF.

This clone was recorded a few times. The rearrangement joins TRBV18 to TRBJ1-2; D is undetermined. The V end lost 4 bases, the J end lost 4 bases, and 7 bases lay between the germline ends. CDR3 length: 12 residues. In germline, CDR1 is KGHSH, CDR2 LQKENI. This CDR3 reads CASSLDSYGYTF. The CDR3 DNA is TGTGCCAGCTCACTGGACTCCTATGGCTACACCTTC. Filled out from reference TRBV18 and TRBJ1-2, the complete variable domain reads NAGVMQNPRHLVRRRGQEARLRCSPMKGHSHVYWYRQLPEEGLKFMVYLQKENIIDESGMPKERFSAEFPKEGPSILRIQQVVRGDSAAYFCASSLDSYGYTFGSGTRLTVV.

This clone was seen at least ten times. This chain links TRBV20-1 with TRBJ2-7, with D perhaps matching TRBD2 (6 bases). CDR1 and CDR2 (germline): DFQATT, SNEGSKA (reference sequence). Between the trimmed V and J ends, which lost 6 bases and 0 bases, there was a span of 12 bases. The length of the CDR3 is 13 residues. CDR3: CSARLESSYEQYF. For the CDR3, the DNA is TGCAGTGCCAGACTAGAGAGCTCCTACGAGCAGTACTTC.

This chain uses TRBV12-3 or TRBV12-4 with TRBJ2-7; D is tentatively TRBD1 or TRBD2 (5 bases each). This CDR3 comprises 14 residues. Trimming took off 4 bases at V and 2 bases at J, with 12 bases between the two ends. CDR3 bases: TGTGCCAGCAGTTCCGGGGCCGGGACCTACGAGCAGTACTTC. Its protein is CASSSGAGTYEQYF.

The chain couples TRBV2 to TRBJ2-7, with D unresolved. Germline CDR1 and CDR2: SNHLY and FYNNEI. V shed 0 bases and J shed 4 bases, with 10 bases lying between them. This CDR3 contains 14 residues. This CDR3 is CASSEALLKYEQYF. The CDR3 nucleotides are TGTGCCAGCAGTGAAGCGCTTCTGAAATACGAGCAGTACTTC.

This clone was counted a few times. The rearrangement links TRBV12-3 or TRBV12-4 to TRBJ1-4; D ambiguous. V lost 7 bases to trimming and J lost 7 bases, with 4 bases between them. The CDR3 is 10 amino acids. CDR3 region: CASMGEKLFF. The CDR3 nucleotides read TGTGCCAGCATGGGTGAAAAACTGTTTTTT.

In this sample, this clone turned up a few times. The rearrangement uses TRBV6-2 or TRBV6-3 and TRBJ2-2; D is undetermined. The V end lost 6 bases, the J end lost 2 bases, and 7 bases lay between the germline ends. Germline loops: CDR1 MNHEY, CDR2 SVGEGT. This CDR3 region has 13 residues. Here the CDR3 reads CASREDNTGELFF. In nucleotides, the CDR3 is TGTGCCAGCAGAGAAGATAACACCGGGGAGCTGTTTTTT.

In its sample, this clone was seen a few times. This chain connects TRBV6-1 to TRBJ1-5, with TRBD1 as a possible D gene (5 bases). The CDR3 is 14 amino acids. V was pared by 4 bases and J by 3 bases, with 10 bases between. Germline CDR1 is MNHNS and CDR2 is SASEGT. CDR3 loop: CASSVQGPNQPQHF. The CDR3 bases are TGTGCCAGCAGTGTGCAGGGACCCAATCAGCCCCAGCATTTT.

This clone was found a few times. V and J are TRBV12-3 or TRBV12-4 and TRBJ2-3; TRBD2 matches at 7 bases. The V and J ends lost 1 base and 4 bases, in that order; junction bases with no gene match: 8. The CDR3 consists of 16 residues. The CDR3 region is CASSLGSREKPDTQYF. The CDR3 DNA reads TGTGCCAGCAGTTTAGGCTCGCGGGAGAAACCAGATACGCAGTATTTT.

This clone was observed a few times. The chain has TRBV6-5 and TRBJ2-2; weak D call: TRBD2 (6 bases). CDR1 is MNHEY, CDR2 SVGAGI, per germline. This CDR3 region has 11 residues. Trimming shortened V by 11 bases and J by 8 bases, and 12 bases separated the two germline ends. The CDR3 loop reads CACRDSGELFF. CDR3 nucleotides: TGTGCCTGTAGGGACTCGGGGGAGCTGTTTTTT.

The rearrangement links TRBV12-3 or TRBV12-4 to TRBJ1-1, with 10 positions matching TRBD1. Trimming cost V 4 bases and J 4 bases; bases outside gene matches: 6. This CDR3 is 15 amino acids long. The CDR3 loop is CASSYADRGLTEAFF. Written as DNA, the CDR3 is TGTGCCAGCAGTTACGCCGACAGGGGGCTCACTGAAGCTTTCTTT.

The chain links TRBV12-3 or TRBV12-4 to TRBJ1-1, with TRBD1 matching 7 bases. V lost 1 base, J lost 10 bases, and 3 bases stayed unmatched. The CDR3 consists of 12 residues. Written as DNA, the CDR3 is TGTGCCAGCAGTTTAGGAGGGGGCGTAGCTTTCTTT. It specifies CASSLGGGVAFF.

As regards this clone: Compared with germline, one end of the junction differs, possibly owing to a read error. This chain connects TRBV24-1 to TRBJ1-2, with D hard to call. Germline V gives CDR1 KGHDR, CDR2 SFDVKD. The CDR3 covers 11 residues. CDR3 residues: CATSGGVTTSF. CDR3 DNA sequence: TGTGCCACCAGTGGAGGAGTGACTACATCCTTC.

The chain is built from TRBV30 and TRBJ2-5, with D perhaps TRBD2 (5 bases). This CDR3 contains 12 residues. The ends were cut back, 0 bases at V and 5 bases at J, with 7 bases in the middle. Germline V gives CDR1 GTSNPN, CDR2 SVGIG (reference sequence). CDR3 in DNA: TGTGCCTGGAGTGTTCAGCGGGAGACCCAGTACTTC. Translation: CAWSVQRETQYF.

This clone is a singleton in its sample. The V call is TRBV30, the J call TRBJ1-1, with 10 bases fitting TRBD1. In germline, CDR1 is GTSNPN, CDR2 SVGIG (reference sequence). There are 14 residues in the CDR3. Trimming removed 3 bases from V and 1 base from J; junction bases left unmatched: 2. DNA of the CDR3: TGTGCCTGGAGGGGACAGGGGCAGAACACTGAAGCTTTCTTT. Amino acids: CAWRGQGQNTEAFF. Variable domain in full (rest from reference TRBV30 and TRBJ1-1): SQTIHQWPATLVQPVGSPLSLECTVEGTSNPNLYWYRQAAGRGLQLLFYSVGIGQISSEVPQNLSASRPQDRQFILSSKKLLLSDSGFYLCAWRGQGQNTEAFFGQGTRLTVV.

The V and J genes are TRBV7-8 and TRBJ1-2, with D unclear. The germline V gene has CDR1 SGHVS and CDR2 FQNEAQ. The V end was cut by 1 base, the J end by 5 bases, with 5 bases between. The CDR3 is 12 residues long. DNA for the CDR3: TGTGCCAGCAGCTTAGGGGGATATGGCTACACCTTC. Translating gives CASSLGGYGYTF.

This clone was detected a few times. J is TRBJ1-6 and V is TRBV6-1; D unclear. The CDR3 runs 12 residues. V lost 6 bases and J lost 8, with 8 bases in between. CDR1 and CDR2 (germline): MNHNS, SASEGT. CDR3 nucleotides: TGTGCCAGCAGCGGGATTGATTCACCCCTCCACTTT. Amino acids: CASSGIDSPLHF.

V usage is TRBV5-6 and J usage is TRBJ1-4; D not resolved. The CDR3 extends over 15 amino acids. CDR1 is SGHDT and CDR2 is YYEEEE in the germline V gene. The germline V and J ends were trimmed by 2 bases and 3 bases, with 11 bases remaining between them. The CDR3 loop reads CASSFMGAPNEKLFF. The CDR3 DNA is TGTGCCAGCAGCTTCATGGGCGCCCCTAATGAAAAACTGTTTTTT.

The chain couples TRBV6-1 to TRBJ2-7, with 9 nucleotides matching TRBD2. The length of the CDR3 is 13 residues. Germline V gene sequence: CDR1 MNHNS, CDR2 SASEGT. V was pared by 5 bases and J by 3 bases, with 2 bases of the junction left unmatched. In DNA, the CDR3 is TGTGCCAGCAGTCTAGCGGGAAACTACGAGCAGTACGTC. Its protein product is CASSLAGNYEQYV.

This rearrangement joins TRBV11-2 to TRBJ2-1, with 8 bases identical to TRBD2. The CDR3 extends over 15 amino acids. Germline loops: CDR1 SGHAT, CDR2 FQNNGV. The trim removed 5 bases at V and 5 bases at J, leaving 8 bases unmatched. The CDR3 region is CASSRSGSPNNEQFF. DNA for the CDR3: TGTGCCAGCAGCCGGAGCGGGAGCCCCAACAATGAGCAGTTCTTC.